A single sample gave rise to the 29 T cell receptor beta chains below, sequenced in a study of blood T cell repertoires in COVID-19. The data were produced by immunoSEQ multiplex PCR, yet TCRdb's version contains in-frame clones alone and is incomplete. The profile covers 200,000 to 250,000 clones, with 75% to 90% appearing a single time and over 2% taken by the ten largest. The sequencing sample was made of peripheral blood. Every receptor here comes from a man under 40 who had recovered from COVID-19.

The chain carries TRBV2 and TRBJ1-6; perhaps TRBD1 as D (5 bases). The CDR3 runs to 14 residues. Germline V lookup: CDR1 SNHLY, CDR2 FYNNEI. V lost 4 bases and J 8 bases, leaving 12 bases between the germline ends. CDR3 sequence: CASSAKIRDSPLHF. CDR3 nucleotide sequence: TGTGCCAGCAGTGCAAAAATCAGGGATTCACCCCTCCACTTT.

This clone was counted ten times or more. V usage is TRBV9 and J usage is TRBJ2-7; 11 nucleotides agree with TRBD2. Germline values: CDR1 SGDLS, CDR2 YYNGEE. The CDR3 has 14 residues. The trim removed 2 bases at V and 7 bases at J, leaving 5 bases unmatched. In DNA, the CDR3 is TGTGCCAGCAGCGTCATGTCTAGCGGGGGGGAGCAGTACTTC. Its translation is CASSVMSSGGEQYF.

The rearrangement links TRBV25-1 to TRBJ1-5, with 10 bases matching TRBD1. Per germline, CDR1 MGHDK and CDR2 SYGVNS. J gave up 7 bases and V 4 bases, and 4 bases lay outside the gene matches. The CDR3 is made up of 14 amino acids. CDR3 nucleotides: TGTGCCAGCAGTGGGGGACAGGGGTCCCAGCCCCAGCATTTT. This sequence encodes CASSGGQGSQPQHF.

The chain recombines TRBV6-4 with TRBJ2-7; 7 bases are a match to TRBD2. CDR3 length: 12 residues. Germline CDR1 is MRHNA and CDR2 is SNTAGT. V dropped 5 bases and J dropped 7; count of bases not matched to a gene: 5. CDR3 in amino acids: CASSQFGGEQYF. The CDR3 region has the DNA TGTGCCAGCAGTCAATTCGGGGGGGAGCAGTACTTC.

The genes are TRBV5-6 and TRBJ2-7; TRBD1 aligns across 7 bases. The CDR3 loop spans 16 amino acids. The germline CDR1 and CDR2 sequences are SGHDT and YYEEEE. Losses at the gene ends were 2 bases for V and 4 bases for J; bases not matched to a gene: 12. The CDR3 coding sequence is TGTGCCAGCAGCTTATCCGAGGGACAGATGGGGTACGAGCAGTACTTC. It codes for CASSLSEGQMGYEQYF.

Concerning this clone itself: The same CDR3 also results from other DNA sequences found in this sample. The chain has TRBV29-1 and TRBJ1-2; possible D gene TRBD1, 5 bases. This CDR3 contains 13 residues. Trimming left V 5 bases short and J 0 bases short, with 10 bases between. The germline gives CDR1 SQVTM, CDR2 ANQGSEA. The CDR3 sequence is CSVLPGSNYGYTF. CDR3 in DNA: TGCAGCGTTCTCCCAGGGTCTAACTATGGCTACACCTTC. The full variable domain, in which reference TRBV29-1 and TRBJ1-2 provide the parts outside the CDR3, is SAVISQKPSRDICQRGTSLTIQCQVDSQVTMMFWYRQQPGQSLTLIATANQGSEATYESGFVIDKFPISRPNLTFSTLTVSNMSPEDSSIYLCSVLPGSNYGYTFGSGTRLTVV.

V and J are TRBV7-2 and TRBJ1-4; 10 bases agree with TRBD1. Germline trimming cut 5 bases from V and 7 bases from J; bases unmatched to any gene: 4. The CDR3 has 14 residues. Germline lookup yields CDR1 SGHTA and CDR2 FQGNSA. CDR3 in DNA: TGTGCCAGCAGCCTCCGGACAGGGGGTGAAAAACTGTTTTTT. Encoded protein: CASSLRTGGEKLFF.

The chain carries TRBV4-1 and TRBJ2-3, with D possibly matching TRBD2 (5 bases). V lost 0 bases and J 6 bases, leaving 10 bases between the germline ends. There are 14 residues in the CDR3. Germline CDR1 reads MGHRA; CDR2 reads YSYEKL. The CDR3 DNA reads TGCGCCAGCAGCCAAGAAGGACGCGGGGATACGCAGTATTTT. Amino acids: CASSQEGRGDTQYF.

This clone was counted between two and nine times. This chain connects TRBV10-1 to TRBJ1-1; D remains ambiguous. Germline values: CDR1 WNHNN, CDR2 SYGVQD (reference sequence). The V gene lost 5 bases and the J gene lost 0 bases, with 7 bases spanning the gap. The CDR3 is 13 amino acids. CDR3 in amino acids: CASSRTMNTEAFF. The CDR3 bases are TGCGCCAGCAGTAGAACAATGAACACTGAAGCTTTCTTT.

The genes are TRBV25-1 and TRBJ2-7; possible D gene TRBD2, 5 bases. Trimming removed 8 bases at V and 1 base at J, with 18 bases between. CDR1 MGHDK and CDR2 SYGVNS come from the germline V gene. The CDR3 loop spans 15 amino acids. The CDR3 here is CASGLEIFGSYEQYF. Here the CDR3 DNA reads TGTGCCAGCGGACTTGAGATCTTTGGATCCTACGAGCAGTACTTC.

The genes are TRBV7-9 and TRBJ2-7; perhaps TRBD2 as D (5 bases). The length of the CDR3 is 16 residues. Per germline, CDR1 SEHNR and CDR2 FQNEAQ (reference sequence). V was shortened by 5 bases and J by 3 bases, with 20 bases between the two germline ends. The CDR3 loop reads CASSPREGQRFYEQYF. The CDR3 DNA reads as TGTGCCAGCAGCCCACGGGAAGGCCAGCGGTTCTACGAGCAGTACTTC.

The rearrangement links TRBV6-5 to TRBJ2-1, with TRBD2 matching 10 bases. Germline CDR1 is MNHEY and CDR2 is SVGAGI. Losses at the gene ends were 2 bases for V and 14 bases for J; bases not matched to a gene: 3. The CDR3 covers 12 residues. The CDR3 loop reads CASSYKRGGEFF. CDR3 bases: TGTGCCAGCAGTTACAAGCGGGGGGGCGAGTTCTTC.

The genes are TRBV19 and TRBJ1-1; a possible D gene is TRBD1 (5 bases). V lost 6 bases and J 4 bases, leaving 18 bases between the germline ends. The germline CDR1 and CDR2 sequences are LNHDA and SQIVND (reference sequence). The CDR3 is made up of 15 amino acids. In nucleotides, the CDR3 is TGTGCCAGTAGCTCCCTCCTGGGGCAGGGCACTGAAGCTTTCTTT. Its protein product is CASSSLLGQGTEAFF.

The chain couples TRBV19 to TRBJ1-5; D not certain. The V and J ends lost 1 base and 6 bases respectively, with 4 bases between them. Germline CDR1 and CDR2: LNHDA and SQIVND (reference sequence). The CDR3 runs 12 residues. CDR3 sequence: CASSIVSQPQHF. CDR3 in DNA: TGTGCCAGTAGTATAGTCTCTCAGCCCCAGCATTTT.

The V and J genes are TRBV3-1 (or the pseudogene TRBV3-2) and TRBJ2-7; D not certain. The germline V gene has CDR1 LGHDT and CDR2 YNNKEL (reference sequence). There are 12 residues in the CDR3. Trimming removed 0 bases from V and 5 bases from J, with 5 bases in between. The CDR3 sequence is CASSQDPDEQYF. CDR3 sequence (DNA): TGTGCCAGCAGCCAAGATCCGGACGAGCAGTACTTC.

The DNA for the CDR3 is TGTGCCAGCAGTTATTCGGGGGGCCCTGGAAACACCATATATTTT. Protein sequence: CASSYSGGPGNTIYF. This chain connects TRBV6-5 to TRBJ1-3, with a tentative D call TRBD1 (6 bases). The CDR3 loop spans 15 amino acids. The germline CDR1 and CDR2 sequences are MNHEY and SVGAGI. Trimming took off 3 bases at V and 2 bases at J, with 11 bases between the two ends.

This chain joins TRBV5-1 and TRBJ2-3; TRBD1 matches at 9 bases. With 3 bases clipped from V and 2 bases from J, the junction kept 1 base outside the gene matches. The length of the CDR3 is 14 residues. Germline lookup yields CDR1 SGHRS and CDR2 YFSETQ. The CDR3 sequence is CASSWTGDTDTQYF. The CDR3 coding sequence is TGCGCCAGCAGCTGGACAGGGGACACAGATACGCAGTATTTT. Filled out from reference TRBV5-1 and TRBJ2-3, the complete variable domain reads KAGVTQTPRYLIKTRGQQVTLSCSPISGHRSVSWYQQTPGQGLQFLFEYFSETQRNKGNFPGRFSGRQFSNSRSEMNVSTLELGDSALYLCASSWTGDTDTQYFGPGTRLTVL.

The rearrangement uses TRBV10-3 and TRBJ2-1, with 9 bases fitting TRBD2. The CDR3 is 16 residues long. Germline CDR1 and CDR2: ENHRY and SYGVKD. V lost 3 bases and J lost 7; bases outside the gene matches: 10. This CDR3 reads CAISDPPGLARNEQFF. Here the CDR3 DNA reads TGTGCCATCAGTGACCCCCCGGGACTAGCTAGAAATGAGCAGTTCTTC.

The gene calls are TRBV15 and TRBJ1-5; 7 bases line up with TRBD1. The V and J ends lost 9 bases and 5 bases, in that order; junction bases with no gene match: 7. This CDR3 is built from 13 residues. From germline, CDR1 is LNHNV and CDR2 YYDKDF (reference sequence). The CDR3 region is CATTGQQDQPQHF. CDR3 in DNA: TGTGCCACTACGGGACAGCAGGATCAGCCCCAGCATTTT. The entire variable domain, with the rest obtained from reference TRBV15 and TRBJ1-5, is as follows: DAMVIQNPRYQVTQFGKPVTLSCSQTLNHNVMYWYQQKSSQAPKLLFHYYDKDFNNEADTPDNFQSRRPNTSFCFLDIRSPGLGDTAMYLCATTGQQDQPQHFGDGTRLSIL.

This chain connects TRBV18 to TRBJ1-2, with 9 bases lining up with TRBD1. The CDR3 sequence is 18 residues long. J lost 0 bases, V lost 2 bases, and 10 bases had no gene match. The germline V gene has CDR1 KGHSH and CDR2 LQKENI. The CDR3: CASSPISGTGSTNYGYTF. The DNA of the CDR3 is TGTGCCAGCTCACCAATATCCGGGACAGGGAGCACTAACTATGGCTACACCTTC.

The chain links TRBV12-3 or TRBV12-4 to TRBJ2-7; no firm D call. The CDR3 extends over 12 amino acids. The V end was cut by 6 bases, the J end by 0 bases, with 6 bases between. The CDR3 DNA reads TGTGCCAGCAGCCCCAGCTCCTACGAGCAGTACTTC. Protein product: CASSPSSYEQYF.

The chain links TRBV6-5 to TRBJ1-1; D perhaps matches TRBD1 (6 bases). The V gene lost 5 bases and the J gene lost 0 bases, with 13 bases spanning the gap. The length of the CDR3 is 15 residues. Germline loops: CDR1 MNHEY, CDR2 SVGAGI. CDR3: CASSRQASMNTEAFF. The CDR3 DNA follows: TGTGCCAGCAGTAGACAGGCCTCCATGAACACTGAAGCTTTCTTT.

The DNA for the CDR3 is TGTGCCAGCAGTCACAGCCGGGACAGGGGTTTAACGAAAAACATTCAGTACTTC. It yields the protein CASSHSRDRGLTKNIQYF. The chain recombines TRBV27 with TRBJ2-4; 10 bases agree with TRBD1. The CDR3 sequence is 18 residues long. The V and J ends lost 5 bases and 4 bases, in that order; junction bases with no gene match: 14. Germline values: CDR1 MNHEY, CDR2 SMNVEV (reference sequence).

In the case of this clone: Other DNA sequences in this specimen translate into the identical CDR3. The V call is TRBV3-1 (or the pseudogene TRBV3-2), the J call TRBJ1-5; D perhaps matches TRBD1 (5 bases). V was clipped by 1 base and J by 2 bases, with 6 bases between them. The germline V gene has CDR1 LGHDT and CDR2 YNNKEL (reference sequence). The CDR3 is 14 amino acids. The CDR3 reads CASSQGRGNQPQHF. The CDR3 region has the DNA TGTGCCAGCAGCCAAGGCAGGGGCAATCAGCCCCAGCATTTT.

The chain carries TRBV7-9 and TRBJ2-2, with TRBD1 matching 7 bases. This CDR3 spans 15 amino acids. Trimming removed 6 bases from V and 0 bases from J; junction bases left unmatched: 4. Germline V CDR1 and CDR2: SEHNR, FQNEAQ (reference sequence). The CDR3 spells CASSSGTANTGELFF. The CDR3 coding sequence is TGTGCCAGCAGTTCCGGGACAGCGAACACCGGGGAGCTGTTTTTT.

V and J are TRBV6-5 and TRBJ2-5, with 11 bases lining up with TRBD2. V gave up 8 bases and J gave up 1 base; unmatched junction bases: 0. Germline V gene lookup returns CDR1 MNHEY and CDR2 SVGAGI. This CDR3 has 13 amino acids. In DNA form, the CDR3 reads TGTGCCAGCGGACTAGCGGGCCAAGAGACCCAGTACTTC. Protein: CASGLAGQETQYF.

The V call is TRBV10-2, the J call TRBJ2-1; TRBD1 agrees at 8 bases. The V gene end was trimmed by 6 bases and the J gene end by 14 bases; junction bases not matched to a gene: 18. The germline V gene encodes CDR1 WSHSY and CDR2 SAAADI. This CDR3 region has 15 residues. DNA for the CDR3: TGCGCCAGCAGGAACCACGACTCAGGGGGCGCATCCAAGTTCTTC. This encodes CASRNHDSGGASKFF.

This clone was recorded only once. V and J are TRBV6-5 and TRBJ1-1; no firm D call. This CDR3 is built from 12 residues. The germline V and J ends were trimmed by 0 bases and 5 bases, with 4 bases remaining between them. The germline V gene has CDR1 MNHEY and CDR2 SVGAGI. The CDR3 protein is CASSYSQTEAFF. DNA for the CDR3: TGTGCCAGCAGTTACTCTCAGACTGAAGCTTTCTTT.

This chain links TRBV5-1 with TRBJ2-1, with D possibly matching TRBD2 (6 bases). This CDR3 is 12 amino acids long. Trimming shortened V by 4 bases and J by 9 bases, and 11 bases separated the two germline ends. CDR1 is SGHRS and CDR2 is YFSETQ in the germline V gene. CDR3 sequence: CASSPGLTEQFF. The CDR3, as DNA: TGCGCCAGCAGCCCGGGACTGACTGAGCAGTTCTTC.